Included here is one TCR beta chain sequence, with context. Its antigen is undetermined. Every subset had its genomic DNA shared out evenly among several immunoSEQ plates. Sorted-subset replicate PCRs used around 220 ng DNA, about 30,000 T cell genomes. Clones were read by immunoSEQ multiplex PCR, and TCRdb kept only the in-frame ones, dropping some. Among 950,000 to 1,300,000 clones listed, about 75% were seen once. V lost 3 bases and J lost 2, with 14 bases in between. Germline V gene sequence: CDR1 GTSNPN, CDR2 SVGIG (reference sequence). The CDR3 totals 15 residues. This entry is derived from a study of shared clonotypes between healthy human individuals. General study results and limits: Memory subsets generally showed smaller estimated richness than naive subsets did.

CD4+ cell separation produced CD45RA+ naive and CD45RA-negative memory subsets. The clonotype originates from a man aged 18 to 29 in good health. The rearrangement joins TRBV30 to TRBJ1-3, with D perhaps matching TRBD1 (6 bases). The sample taken for sequencing was memory CD4+ T cells sorted from blood. Subset indicated: CD45RA-negative fraction. For the CDR3, the DNA is TGTGCCTGGAGAGGGGGGCTGCAACCTGGAAACACCATATATTTT. Translating it yields CAWRGGLQPGNTIYF.